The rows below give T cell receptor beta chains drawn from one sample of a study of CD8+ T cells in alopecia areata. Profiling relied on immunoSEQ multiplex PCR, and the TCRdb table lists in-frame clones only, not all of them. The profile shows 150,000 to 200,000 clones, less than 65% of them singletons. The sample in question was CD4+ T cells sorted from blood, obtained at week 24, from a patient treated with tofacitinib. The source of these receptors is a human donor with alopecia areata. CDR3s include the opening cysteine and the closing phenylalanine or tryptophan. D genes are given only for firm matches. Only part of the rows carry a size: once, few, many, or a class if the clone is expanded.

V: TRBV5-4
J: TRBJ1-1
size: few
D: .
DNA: TGTGCCAGCAGCTTGGGAGGAGATGATACTGAAGCTTTCTTT
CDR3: CASSLGGDDTEAFF

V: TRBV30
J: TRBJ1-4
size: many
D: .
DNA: TGTGCCTGGAGTGCCGCGGCAGCGATTAATGAAAAACTGTTTTTT
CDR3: CAWSAAAAINEKLFF

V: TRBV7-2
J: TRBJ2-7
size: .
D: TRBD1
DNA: TGTGCCAGCAGCTTAGGCTTTGGGACAGGGCTTATCCACGAGCAGTACTTC
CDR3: CASSLGFGTGLIHEQYF

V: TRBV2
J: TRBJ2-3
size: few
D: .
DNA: TGTGCCAGCAATGTGGGGGGCACAGATACGCAGTATTTT
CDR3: CASNVGGTDTQYF

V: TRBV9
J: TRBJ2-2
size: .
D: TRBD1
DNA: TGTGCCAGCAGCGGTGACAGGGCGAACACCGGGGAGCTGTTTTTT
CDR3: CASSGDRANTGELFF

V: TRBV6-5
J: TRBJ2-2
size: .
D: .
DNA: TGTGCCAGCAGTTACTCTCAGGACAGATACACCGGGGAGCTGTTTTTT
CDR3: CASSYSQDRYTGELFF

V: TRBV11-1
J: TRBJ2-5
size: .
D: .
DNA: TGTGCCAGCAGCGTGGGCCAAGAGACCCAGTACTTC
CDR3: CASSVGQETQYF

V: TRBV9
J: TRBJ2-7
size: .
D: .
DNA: TGTGCCAGCAGCCTATCCGGACGGGGTAACGAGCAGTACTTC
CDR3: CASSLSGRGNEQYF

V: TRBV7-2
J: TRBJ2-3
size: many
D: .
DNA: TGTGCCAGCAGCTTAGTGGGGGGGCCCCCAGATACGCAGTATTTT
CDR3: CASSLVGGPPDTQYF

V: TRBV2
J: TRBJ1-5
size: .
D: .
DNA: TGTGCCAGCAGTGAGCAGGGATGGAGCCAGCCCCAGCATTTT
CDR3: CASSEQGWSQPQHF

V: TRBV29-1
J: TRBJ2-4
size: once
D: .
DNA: TGCAGCGTCGTGCCAGCGGTGGGGGTGATCGGCAAAAACATTCAGTACTTC
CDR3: CSVVPAVGVIGKNIQYF

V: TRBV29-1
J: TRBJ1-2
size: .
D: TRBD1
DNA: TGCAGCGTGAGATTGGACAGGGGGTATGGTGGCTACACCTTC
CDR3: CSVRLDRGYGGYTF

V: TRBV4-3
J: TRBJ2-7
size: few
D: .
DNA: TGCGCCAGCAGCCAAGATGGACACAGGGTGAGCGAGCAGTACTTC
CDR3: CASSQDGHRVSEQYF

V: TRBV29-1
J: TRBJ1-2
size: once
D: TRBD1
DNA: TGCAGCGCCTCCCCTACAGGGGGCCAGGGCTACACCTTC
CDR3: CSASPTGGQGYTF

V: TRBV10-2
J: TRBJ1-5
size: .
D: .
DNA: TGCGCCAGCAGTAATAGCAATCAGCCCCAGCATTTT
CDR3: CASSNSNQPQHF

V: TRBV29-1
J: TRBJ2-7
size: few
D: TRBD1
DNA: TGCAGCGTCCTTGGGACAGGTGGGATAGCCGAGCAGTACTTC
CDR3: CSVLGTGGIAEQYF

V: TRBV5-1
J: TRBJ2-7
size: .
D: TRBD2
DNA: TGCGCCAGCAGCCCGGGACTAGCGGGGTACGAGCAGTACTTC
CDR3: CASSPGLAGYEQYF

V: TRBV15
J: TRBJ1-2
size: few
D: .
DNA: TGTGCCACCAGCAGAGAACCACAGCCCGTGGAAGGCTACACCTTC
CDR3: CATSREPQPVEGYTF

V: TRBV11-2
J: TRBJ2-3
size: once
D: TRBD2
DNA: TGTGCCAGCAGCTTATCGGGGGGGCGCACAGATACGCAGTATTTT
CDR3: CASSLSGGRTDTQYF

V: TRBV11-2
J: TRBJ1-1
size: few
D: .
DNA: TGTGCCAGCAGCTTAGATGAGGGTGGGTACGCTGAAGCTTTCTTT
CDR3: CASSLDEGGYAEAFF

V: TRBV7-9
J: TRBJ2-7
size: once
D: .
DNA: TGTGCCAGCAGCTCAGACCCTCCGCGCCAATACGAGCAGTACTTC
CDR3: CASSSDPPRQYEQYF

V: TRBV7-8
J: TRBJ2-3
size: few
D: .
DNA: TGTGCCAGCAGCCCCTCGGGAGCTGGGGATACGCAGTATTTT
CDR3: CASSPSGAGDTQYF

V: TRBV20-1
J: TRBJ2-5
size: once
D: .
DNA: TGCAGTGCAACGTCGGGCGAGACCCAGTACTTC
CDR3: CSATSGETQYF

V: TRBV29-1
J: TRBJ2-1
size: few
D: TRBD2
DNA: TGCAGCGCCCACCCGACTAGCGCCTACAATGAGCAGTTCTTC
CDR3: CSAHPTSAYNEQFF

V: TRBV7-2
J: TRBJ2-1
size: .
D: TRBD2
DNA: TGTGCCAGCGCTCAGGGCGGGGGGGCATATGAGCAGTTCTTC
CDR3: CASAQGGGAYEQFF

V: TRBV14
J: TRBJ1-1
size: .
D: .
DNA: TGTGCCAGCAGCTATACAGAGAACACTGAAGCTTTCTTT
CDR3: CASSYTENTEAFF

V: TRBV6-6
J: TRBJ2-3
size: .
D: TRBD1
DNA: TGTGCCAGCAGTTACCAGGGGGCAGATACGCAGTATTTT
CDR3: CASSYQGADTQYF

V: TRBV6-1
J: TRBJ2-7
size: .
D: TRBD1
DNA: TGTGCCAGCAGTGAAGGGACAGGGGGCTACGAGCAGTACTTC
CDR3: CASSEGTGGYEQYF

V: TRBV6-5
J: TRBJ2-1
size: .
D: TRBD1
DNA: TGTGCCAGCAGTCTGGCCGGGACAGAGTACAATGAGCAGTTCTTC
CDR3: CASSLAGTEYNEQFF

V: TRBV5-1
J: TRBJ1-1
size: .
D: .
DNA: TGCGCCAGCAGCTTGGCCGTGGGGAACACTGAAGCTTTCTTT
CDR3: CASSLAVGNTEAFF

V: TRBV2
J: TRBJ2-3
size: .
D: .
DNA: TGTGCCAGCAGTACTCGACAGACAGATACGCAGTATTTT
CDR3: CASSTRQTDTQYF

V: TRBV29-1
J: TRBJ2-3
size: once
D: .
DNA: TGCAGCGTTGTAAGGTCTCTCACAGATACGCAGTATTTT
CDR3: CSVVRSLTDTQYF

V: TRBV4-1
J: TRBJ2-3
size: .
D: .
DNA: TGCGCCAGCAGCCTGCCGGATGGGACCCAGACAGATACGCAGTATTTT
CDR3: CASSLPDGTQTDTQYF

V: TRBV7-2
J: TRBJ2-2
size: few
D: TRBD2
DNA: TGTGCCAGCAGCTGGAGTAGCGGGGGGGCCGCCGGGGAGCTGTTTTTT
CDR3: CASSWSSGGAAGELFF